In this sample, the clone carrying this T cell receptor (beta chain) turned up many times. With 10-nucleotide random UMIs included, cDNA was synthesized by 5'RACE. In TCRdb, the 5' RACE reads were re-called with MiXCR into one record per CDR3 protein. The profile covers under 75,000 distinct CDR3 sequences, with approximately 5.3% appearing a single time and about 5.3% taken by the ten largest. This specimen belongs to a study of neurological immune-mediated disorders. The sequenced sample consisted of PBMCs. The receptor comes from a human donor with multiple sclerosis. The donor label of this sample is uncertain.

The CDR3 spells CASSSDGDYEQYF. The DNA of the CDR3 is TGTGCCAGCAGCTCGGACGGTGACTACGAGCAGTACTTC. The chain carries TRBV7-2 and TRBJ2-7; D not resolved. Trimming left V 4 bases short and J 3 bases short, with 10 bases between. CDR1 is SGHTA, CDR2 FQGNSA, per germline. CDR3 length equals 13 residues.